Included here is one T cell receptor beta chain sequence, with context. The junction departs from the called germline gene at one end, perhaps through a read error. The data derive from a study of blood T cell repertoires in COVID-19. Study-level background: Researchers got acute and convalescent COVID-19 samples from the United States, Italy and Spain. The cDNA or gDNA used as material had been derived from T cells, B-cell-depleted T cells, or PBMCs.

Germline V gene lookup returns CDR1 SSHAT and CDR2 FNYEAQ (reference sequence). The length of the CDR3 is 13 residues. Original data processing: Amplification of reference gene primers was used by the study to estimate nucleated cell counts. Assay used: immunoSEQ multiplex PCR; TCRdb lists only in-frame clones, some missing. Clonal size and the V and J genes are those of that table, whereas D and trimming came from the DNA. Of 150,000 or so clones in the sample, roughly 91% were seen once. The receptor was isolated from a man in his fifties or sixties with active or convalescent COVID-19. The source material was peripheral blood. The chain carries TRBV7-7 and TRBJ1-1; D may be TRBD1 (6 bases). The CDR3, as DNA: TGTGCTAGCAGCCGACAGGAGAACACTGAAGCTTTCTTT. Translating it yields CASSRQENTEAFF.